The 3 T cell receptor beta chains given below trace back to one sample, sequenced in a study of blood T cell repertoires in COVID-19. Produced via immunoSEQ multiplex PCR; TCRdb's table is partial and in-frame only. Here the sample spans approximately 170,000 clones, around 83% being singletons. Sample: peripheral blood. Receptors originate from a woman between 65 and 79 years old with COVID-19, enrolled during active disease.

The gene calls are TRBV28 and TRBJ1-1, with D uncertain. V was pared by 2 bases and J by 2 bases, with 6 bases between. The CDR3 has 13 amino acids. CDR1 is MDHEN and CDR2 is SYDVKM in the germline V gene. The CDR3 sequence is CASSLPQNTEAFF. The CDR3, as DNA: TGTGCCAGCAGTTTACCCCAAAACACTGAAGCTTTCTTT.

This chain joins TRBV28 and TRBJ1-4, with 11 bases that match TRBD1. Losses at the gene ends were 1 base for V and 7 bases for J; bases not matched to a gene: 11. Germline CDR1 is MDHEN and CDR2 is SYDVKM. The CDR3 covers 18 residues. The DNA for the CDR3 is TGTGCCAGCAGTTTATCGGACAGGGGGCGCGGATACATTGAAAAACTGTTTTTT. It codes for CASSLSDRGRGYIEKLFF.

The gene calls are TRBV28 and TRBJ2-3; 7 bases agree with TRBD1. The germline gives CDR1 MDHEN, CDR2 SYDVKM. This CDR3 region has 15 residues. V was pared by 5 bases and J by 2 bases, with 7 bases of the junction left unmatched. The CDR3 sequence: CASSTQDRSTDTQYF. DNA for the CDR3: TGTGCCAGCAGTACCCAGGACAGGTCCACAGATACGCAGTATTTT. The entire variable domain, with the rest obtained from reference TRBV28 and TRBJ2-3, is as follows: DVKVTQSSRYLVKRTGEKVFLECVQDMDHENMFWYRQDPGLGLRLIYFSYDVKMKEKGDIPEGYSVSREKKERFSLILESASTNQTSMYLCASSTQDRSTDTQYFGPGTRLTVL.